The 5 T cell receptor beta chains below all came from one sample that was sequenced in a study of CD8+CD57+ T cells in acquired aplastic anemia. The template used for profiling TCR beta VDJ and CDR3 was genomic DNA. Each CDR3 protein gets one entry after TCRdb re-called the reads with MiXCR. The sample holds tens of thousands of distinct CDR3 sequences, approximately 45% seen once. Sequencing used sorted CD4+, CD8+, or CD8+CD57+ T cells (not recorded which) from PBMCs. The receptors were gathered from a human donor in good health, serving as a control.

This clonotype was detected ten times or more. The V gene is TRBV6-1, the J gene TRBJ1-1; tentative D call: TRBD1 (6 bases). The germline gives CDR1 MNHNS, CDR2 SASEGT. This CDR3 is 15 amino acids long. Trimming stripped 5 bases from V and 3 bases from J, with 16 bases between. CDR3: CASSHYREQYTEAFF. The CDR3 nucleotides are TGTGCCAGCAGTCATTACAGGGAGCAGTACACTGAAGCTTTCTTT.

There are many counts of this clonotype. The CDR3 DNA follows: TGTGCCAGTAGTATCGGAAATACGCAGTATTTT. Encoded protein: CASSIGNTQYF. This chain links TRBV19 with TRBJ2-3; D is unclear. The CDR3 is 11 amino acids. Trimming cost V 3 bases and J 7 bases, with 5 bases left between them. Germline V gives CDR1 LNHDA, CDR2 SQIVND (reference sequence). Full variable domain (remainder filled in from reference TRBV19 and TRBJ2-3): DGGITQSPKYLFRKEGQNVTLSCEQNLNHDAMYWYRQDPGQGLRLIYYSQIVNDFQKGDIAEGYSVSREKKESFPLTVTSAQKNPTAFYLCASSIGNTQYFGPGTRLTVL.

This clonotype was seen at least ten times. The chain joins TRBV9 to TRBJ2-3; 7 bases map to TRBD2. Per germline, CDR1 SGDLS and CDR2 YYNGEE. The V gene end was trimmed by 5 bases and the J gene end by 3 bases; junction bases not matched to a gene: 3. CDR3 size: 13 residues. The chain's CDR3 is CASRGTKTDTQYF. CDR3 nucleotide sequence: TGTGCCAGCAGAGGGACTAAGACAGATACGCAGTATTTT.

This clonotype was counted at least ten times. This chain joins TRBV9 and TRBJ2-1; 7 bases align to TRBD2. Germline V CDR1 and CDR2: SGDLS, YYNGEE. The CDR3 covers 14 residues. Unmatched junction bases numbered 5, after V lost 3 bases and J lost 5 bases. In DNA, the CDR3 is TGTGCCAGCAGCGCACAGACTAGCAACAATGAGCAGTTCTTC. Amino acids: CASSAQTSNNEQFF.

At least ten counts were recorded for this clonotype. The J gene is TRBJ2-7, the V gene TRBV5-1; 7 nucleotides align to TRBD1. CDR3 size: 15 residues. The germline gives CDR1 SGHRS, CDR2 YFSETQ. The V gene end was trimmed by 4 bases and the J gene end by 2 bases; junction bases not matched to a gene: 9. The CDR3 sequence is CASSPDRAGTYEQYF. The CDR3 coding sequence is TGCGCCAGCAGCCCTGACAGGGCGGGTACCTACGAGCAGTACTTC.